One T cell receptor beta chain is described in this entry. The sample is drawn from a study of blood T cells in healthy people across ages. CDR3 length: 18 amino acids. V lost 1 base, J lost 0 bases, and 19 bases lay in between. Per germline, CDR1 DFQATT and CDR2 SNEGSKA (reference sequence). Sample-barcoded 5' priming and a J-beta primer mix drove a second PCR of roughly 6 to 12 cycles. A single record per CDR3 protein comes from TCRdb applying MiXCR to the 5' RACE reads. The profile shows 1.5 million to 2 million distinct CDR3 sequences, about 28% of them singletons. The sequence was collected from a woman between 25 and 40 years old in good health. Sequenced: blood. J is TRBJ1-5 and V is TRBV20-1; no firm D call. CDR3 residues: CSARAPGASLYSNQPQHF. CDR3 in DNA: TGCAGTGCTAGAGCCCCCGGAGCCAGTCTGTATAGCAATCAGCCCCAGCATTTT.